This T cell receptor beta chain appears in the sequencing data of a study of T cell responses to AZD1222 COVID-19 vaccine. CDR1 and CDR2 from the germline V gene are MDHEN and SYDVKM. The ends lost 5 bases at V and 6 bases at J; junction bases unmatched: 11. CDR3 length equals 16 residues. Here immunoSEQ multiplex PCR was the method, and the copy in TCRdb shows in-frame clones only, minus some. The table has 150,000 to 180,000 clones, 88% seen once; the top ten hold 2.5% to 4%. The specimen was peripheral blood, collected on day 0 of AZD1222 vaccination. V gene TRBV28 combines with J gene TRBJ1-2; 11 bases fit TRBD1. This sequence was found in an adult in good health. The CDR3 DNA is TGTGCCAGCAGTCCAGGACAGGGGGCCGTATCGAATGGCTACACCTTC. This gives the protein CASSPGQGAVSNGYTF.